The clone carrying this T cell receptor beta chain occurred many times. The antigen remains unidentified. The sample is drawn from a study of CD8+CD57+ T cells in acquired aplastic anemia. About the research overall: Sorted cells (CD4+ and CD8+) yielded DNA amounts that averaged approximately 3 ug.

The authors sequenced patients whose flow cytometry had shown CD8+CD57+ cell expansion. Patients, without exception, had severe acquired aplastic anemia. Study results and limitations: CD8+ Simpson's diversity showed no significant patient-control difference. The same twenty-nine CD8+ CDR3 sequences occurred in patients and in controls.

The CDR3 contains 15 residues. Germline values: CDR1 MNHNS, CDR2 SASEGT. V was pared by 6 bases and J by 4 bases, with 6 bases of the junction left unmatched. Template material for TCR beta VDJ and CDR3 profiling consisted of genomic DNA. MiXCR, run by TCRdb on the reads, gives a single entry per CDR3 protein. This table holds 150,000 or so distinct CDR3 sequences, around half found once. This TCR was sampled from a human donor with aplastic anemia. The sequenced sample was sorted CD4+, CD8+, or CD8+CD57+ T cells (not recorded which) from PBMCs. The gene calls are TRBV6-1 and TRBJ1-6, with 7 bases matching TRBD1. CDR3 amino acids: CASRAGTAYNSPLHF. In nucleotides, the CDR3 is TGTGCCAGCAGGGCGGGGACAGCTTATAATTCACCCCTCCACTTT.